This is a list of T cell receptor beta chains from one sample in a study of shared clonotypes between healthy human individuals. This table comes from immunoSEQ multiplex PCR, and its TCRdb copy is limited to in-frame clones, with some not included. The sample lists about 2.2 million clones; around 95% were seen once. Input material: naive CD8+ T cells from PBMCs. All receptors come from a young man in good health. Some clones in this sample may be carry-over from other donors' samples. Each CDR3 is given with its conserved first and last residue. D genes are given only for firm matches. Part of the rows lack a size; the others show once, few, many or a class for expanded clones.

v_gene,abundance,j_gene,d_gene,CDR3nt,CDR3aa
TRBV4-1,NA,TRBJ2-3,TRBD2,TGCGCCAGCAGCCGAGCAGGGGCGGGAGGTGCAGATACGCAGTATTTT,CASSRAGAGGADTQYF
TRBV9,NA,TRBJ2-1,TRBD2,TGTGCCAGCAGCGTAAGCGGGACCGGAGACAATGAGCAGTTCTTC,CASSVSGTGDNEQFF
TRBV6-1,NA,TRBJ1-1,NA,TGTGCCAGCAGTGAATCTGAAGCTTTCTTT,CASSESEAFF
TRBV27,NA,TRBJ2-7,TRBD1,TGTGCCAGCAGTCCTGACAGGGGAGAGGCCTACGAGCAGTACTTC,CASSPDRGEAYEQYF
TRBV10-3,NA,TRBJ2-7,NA,TGTGCCATCAGTGCTACCTCCGAGGGGATCCGCTACGAGCAGTACTTC,CAISATSEGIRYEQYF
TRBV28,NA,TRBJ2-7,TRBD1,TGTGCCAGCAGTTTTTGGCAGGGGGCGAAGTACGAGCAGTACTTC,CASSFWQGAKYEQYF
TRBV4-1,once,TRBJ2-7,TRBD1,TGCGCCAGCAGCCAAGGCCCCCTTACAGGGGACTACGAGCAGTACTTC,CASSQGPLTGDYEQYF
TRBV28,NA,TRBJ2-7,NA,TGTGCCAGCAGTTTTTGGGACGGAACCCAATACGAGCAGTACTTC,CASSFWDGTQYEQYF
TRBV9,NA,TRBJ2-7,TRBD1,TGTGCCAGCAGCCCAGGGGGCCGGGGATCCGAGCAGTACTTC,CASSPGGRGSEQYF
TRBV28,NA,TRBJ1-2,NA,TGTGCCAGCAGTTTTGGATCCTGGGAGGGCTACACCTTC,CASSFGSWEGYTF
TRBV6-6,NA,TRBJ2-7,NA,TGTGCCAGCAGCCCCGGCCTCGTCTACGAGCAGTACTTC,CASSPGLVYEQYF
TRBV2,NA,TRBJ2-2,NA,TGTGCCAGCAGTGCCTTAAACACCGGGGAGCTGTTTTTT,CASSALNTGELFF
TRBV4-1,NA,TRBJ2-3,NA,TGCGCCAGCAGCCAAGCAGGTCTGATGGCGGGACTTATCACAGATACGCAGTATTTT,CASSQAGLMAGLITDTQYF
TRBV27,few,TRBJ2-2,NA,TGTGCCACTCAACAGAACACCGGGGAGCTGTTTTTT,CATQQNTGELFF
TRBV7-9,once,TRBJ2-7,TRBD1,TGTGCCAGCAGCCACCGGACAGGGGACGAGCAGTACTTC,CASSHRTGDEQYF
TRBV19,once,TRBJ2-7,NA,TGTGCCACCAGTTGGGGGCGCGAGCAGTACTTC,CATSWGREQYF
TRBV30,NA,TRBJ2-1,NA,TGTGCCTGGAGCGTCAAGTTCAGTCGTTCCTACAATGAGCAGTTCTTC,CAWSVKFSRSYNEQFF
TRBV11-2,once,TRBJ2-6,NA,TGTGCCAGCAGCTTAATGGGCTCTGGGGCCAACGTCCTGACTTTC,CASSLMGSGANVLTF
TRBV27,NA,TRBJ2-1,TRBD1,TGTGCCAGCAGTTTATTGAACAGGGGGGACAATGAGCAGTTCTTC,CASSLLNRGDNEQFF
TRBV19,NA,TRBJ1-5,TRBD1,TGTGCCAGCCGCGGACAGGGCTCGGGGACTTATAGCAATCAGCCCCAGCATTTT,CASRGQGSGTYSNQPQHF
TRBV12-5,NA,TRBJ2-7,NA,TGTGCTAGTGGTTTGGTGTCGGGGACCTACGAGCAGTACTTC,CASGLVSGTYEQYF
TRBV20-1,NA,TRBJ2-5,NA,TGCAGTGCTACGAGAGAGACCCAGTACTTC,CSATRETQYF
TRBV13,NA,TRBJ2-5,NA,TGTGCCAGCAGCTCCGCAGGGGGGTTGTACTTC,CASSSAGGLYF
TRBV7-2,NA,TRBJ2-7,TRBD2,TGTGCCAGCAGCTTAGGGGGGGACTACCTTACCTACGAGCAGTACTTC,CASSLGGDYLTYEQYF
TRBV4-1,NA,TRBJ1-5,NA,TGCGCCAGCAGCCAAGGGACAGTTAATAGCAATCAGCCCCAGCATTTT,CASSQGTVNSNQPQHF
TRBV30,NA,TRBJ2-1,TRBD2,TGTGCCTGGCCCGCTGCCGGGACTAGCGGGAACAGGCCTTACAATGAGCAGTTCTTC,CAWPAAGTSGNRPYNEQFF
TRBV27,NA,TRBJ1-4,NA,TGTGCCAGCAAAAGTAGAACTAATGAAAAACTGTTTTTT,CASKSRTNEKLFF
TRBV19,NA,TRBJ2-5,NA,TGTGCCAGTAGGGCAGGGGTAGAGACCCAGTACTTC,CASRAGVETQYF
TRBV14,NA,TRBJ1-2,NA,TGTGCCAGCAGCCAAGGCCGTTCAGGGTATAACTATGGCTACACCTTC,CASSQGRSGYNYGYTF
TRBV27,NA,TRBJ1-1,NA,TGTGCCAGCAGTTTACAGATAAACACTGAAGCTTTCTTT,CASSLQINTEAFF
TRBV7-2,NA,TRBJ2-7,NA,TGTGCCAGCAGCTTTCGCACAGACGAGCAGTACTTC,CASSFRTDEQYF
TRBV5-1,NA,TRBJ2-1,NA,TGCGCCAGCAGCTTCGGCATAAATGAGCAGTTCTTC,CASSFGINEQFF
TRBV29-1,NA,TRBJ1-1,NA,TGCAGCGTTGTTGGTGGGGAACGGGTGGCAGAGGCTTTCTTT,CSVVGGERVAEAFF
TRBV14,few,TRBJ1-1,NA,TGTGCCAGCAGCCAAGGGCAGGGAACTGAAGCTTTCTTT,CASSQGQGTEAFF
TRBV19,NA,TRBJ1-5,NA,TGTGCCAGTAGTCCCCCGAGGGGGGGCAGTCAGCCCCAGCATTTT,CASSPPRGGSQPQHF
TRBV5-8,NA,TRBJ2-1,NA,TGTGCCAGCAGCGTCACAGTATACAATGAGCAGTTCTTC,CASSVTVYNEQFF
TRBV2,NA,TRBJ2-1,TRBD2,TGTGCCAGCAGTCCTCCGGGACTAGCGTACTACAATGAGCAGTTCTTC,CASSPPGLAYYNEQFF
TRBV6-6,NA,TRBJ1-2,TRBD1,TGTGCCAGCAGTATGGACAGGGCTTGGCCCTATGGCTACACCTTC,CASSMDRAWPYGYTF
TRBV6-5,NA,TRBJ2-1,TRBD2,TGTGCCAGCTGGGGGAATAGCGGGAGAATCAATGAGCAGTTCTTC,CASWGNSGRINEQFF
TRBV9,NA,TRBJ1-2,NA,TGTGCCAGCAGCTTACCGGTAGAGTCATCCCCCTATGGCTACACCTTC,CASSLPVESSPYGYTF
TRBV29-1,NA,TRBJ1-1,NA,TGCAGCGTTGAAGATCTTGCGAAGGGCGGCACTGAAGCTTTCTTT,CSVEDLAKGGTEAFF
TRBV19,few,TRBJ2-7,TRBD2,TGTGCCAGTAGTATGACTAGCGGGCGCTCCTACGAGCAGTACTTC,CASSMTSGRSYEQYF
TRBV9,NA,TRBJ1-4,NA,TGTGCCAGCAGCCCCGGGGCGAGGGTCGATGAAAAACTGTTTTTT,CASSPGARVDEKLFF
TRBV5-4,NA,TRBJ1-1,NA,TGTGCCGGGGGGGAGGACACTGAAGCTTTCTTT,CAGGEDTEAFF
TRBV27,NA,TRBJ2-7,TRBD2,TGTGCCAGCAGTTTCGCGGGAGGGTATGGGCAGTACTTC,CASSFAGGYGQYF
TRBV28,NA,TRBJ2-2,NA,TGTGCCAGCAGTTTAAGCCAGAACACCGGGGAGCTGTTTTTT,CASSLSQNTGELFF
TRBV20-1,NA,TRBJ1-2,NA,TGCAGTGCATACAGGGCCGGCTACACCTTC,CSAYRAGYTF
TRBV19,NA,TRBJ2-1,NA,TGTGCCAGTAGTATTGGATCGCGGTACAATGAGCAGTTCTTC,CASSIGSRYNEQFF
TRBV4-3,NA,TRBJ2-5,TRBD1,TGCGCCAGCAGCCAAGGAACAGGGGGCCAAGAGACCCAGTACTTC,CASSQGTGGQETQYF